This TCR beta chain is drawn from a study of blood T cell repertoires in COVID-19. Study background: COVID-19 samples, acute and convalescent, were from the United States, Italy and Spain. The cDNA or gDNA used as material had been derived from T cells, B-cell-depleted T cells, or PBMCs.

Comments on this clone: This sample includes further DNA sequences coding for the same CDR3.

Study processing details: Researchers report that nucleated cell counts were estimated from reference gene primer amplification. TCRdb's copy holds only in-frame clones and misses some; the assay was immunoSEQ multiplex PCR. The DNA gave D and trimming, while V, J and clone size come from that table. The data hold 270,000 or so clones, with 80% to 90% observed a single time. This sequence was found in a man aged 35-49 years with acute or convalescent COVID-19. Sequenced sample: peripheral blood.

CDR3 coding DNA: TGCGCCAGCAGCCCTCTGACAGGGAACACTGAAGCTTTCTTT. The encoded protein is CASSPLTGNTEAFF. The chain joins TRBV5-1 to TRBJ1-1, with D perhaps matching TRBD1 (6 bases). The germline CDR1 and CDR2 sequences are SGHRS and YFSETQ. Trimming removed 4 bases from V and 1 base from J, with 11 bases in between. This CDR3 comprises 14 residues.